This T cell receptor (beta chain) was profiled in a study of T-cell reconstitution after alpha-beta-depleted transplantation in children. This clonotype occurred a few times. As it was prepared, the TCRbeta library received unique molecular identifiers. MiXCR was run by TCRdb on the PCR reads, yielding one entry per CDR3 protein. The data hold about 980,000 distinct CDR3 sequences, with about 29% observed a single time. CDR3 length equals 13 residues. V was pared by 3 bases and J by 2 bases, with 8 bases between. CDR1 SGHVS and CDR2 FNYEAQ come from the germline V gene. This specimen consisted of PBMCs, mostly from graft donor cells, obtained 360 days after TCRalphabeta/CD19-depleted stem cell transplant. V and J are TRBV7-6 and TRBJ2-7, with D hard to call. This receptor was taken from a boy under two years old who had a stem cell transplant for SCID, so the T cells may come from the graft donor. CDR3 DNA sequence: TGTGCCAGCAGCTTCCCACCTACCTACGAGCAGTACTTC. It translates to CASSFPPTYEQYF.